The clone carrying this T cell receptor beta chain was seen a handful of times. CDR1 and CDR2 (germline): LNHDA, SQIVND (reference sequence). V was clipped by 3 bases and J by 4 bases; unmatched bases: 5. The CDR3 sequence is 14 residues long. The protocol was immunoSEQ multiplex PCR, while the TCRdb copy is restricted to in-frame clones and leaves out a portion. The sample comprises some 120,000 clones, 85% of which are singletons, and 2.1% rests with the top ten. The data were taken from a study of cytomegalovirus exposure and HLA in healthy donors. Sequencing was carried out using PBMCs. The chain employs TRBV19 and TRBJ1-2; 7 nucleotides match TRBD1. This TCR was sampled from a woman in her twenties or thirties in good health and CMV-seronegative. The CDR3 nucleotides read TGTGCCAGTAGTATGCCGACAGGGTCCTATGGCTACACCTTC. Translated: CASSMPTGSYGYTF.